One sample yielded the 7 T cell receptor beta chains listed below, sequenced in a study of technical replicates of blood from several donors. Profiling relied on immunoSEQ multiplex PCR, and the TCRdb table lists in-frame clones only, not all of them. The data show roughly 79,000 clones, 90% to 96% seen once. Sample: T cells isolated from PBMCs. Source of these receptors: a human donor in good health.

The rearrangement joins TRBV5-1 to TRBJ2-7, with 9 bases identical to TRBD2. V shed 5 bases and J 2 bases; nucleotides not matched to a gene: 8. The length of the CDR3 is 15 residues. Per the germline V gene, CDR1 is SGHRS and CDR2 is YFSETQ. CDR3: CASRLAGVEAYEQYF. The CDR3, as DNA: TGCGCCAGCAGATTAGCGGGAGTAGAGGCCTACGAGCAGTACTTC.

This chain uses TRBV11-2 with TRBJ2-7; TRBD1 might be the D (6 bases). The CDR3 has 13 residues. Trimming cost V 2 bases and J 2 bases, with 7 bases left between them. Germline V gene lookup returns CDR1 SGHAT and CDR2 FQNNGV. Written as DNA, the CDR3 is TGTGCCAGCAGCTTAACAGGGACCTACGAGCAGTACTTC. Residues: CASSLTGTYEQYF.

The chain recombines TRBV15 with TRBJ2-7; 9 bases line up with TRBD1. After removal of 0 bases from V and 0 bases from J, the junction contained 6 bases not matched to a gene. CDR3 length: 17 amino acids. Germline V gene sequence: CDR1 LNHNV, CDR2 YYDKDF (reference sequence). CDR3 loop: CATSREKAGQGSYEQYF. CDR3 bases: TGTGCCACCAGCAGAGAAAAAGCGGGACAGGGCTCCTACGAGCAGTACTTC. The whole variable domain, filled in from reference TRBV15 and TRBJ2-7, reads DAMVIQNPRYQVTQFGKPVTLSCSQTLNHNVMYWYQQKSSQAPKLLFHYYDKDFNNEADTPDNFQSRRPNTSFCFLDIRSPGLGDTAMYLCATSREKAGQGSYEQYFGPGTRLTVT.

This chain connects TRBV28 to TRBJ1-3; 10 bases are a match to TRBD1. Per germline, CDR1 MDHEN and CDR2 SYDVKM. This CDR3 has 15 residues. V was clipped by 3 bases and J by 8 bases; unmatched bases: 7. CDR3 sequence (DNA): TGTGCCAGCAGTTTGATGACAGGGGGCCCTGACACCATATATTTT. The encoded protein is CASSLMTGGPDTIYF.

The chain is built from TRBV12-5 and TRBJ2-1, with 12 bases matching TRBD2. The germline V gene has CDR1 LGHNT and CDR2 FRNRAP. The CDR3 has 22 amino acids. V was pared by 0 bases and J by 0 bases, with 15 bases of the junction left unmatched. In DNA, the CDR3 is TGTGCTAGTGGTTTGGTGCGACTAGCGGGAGAGAACATACTCAGCTCCTACAATGAGCAGTTCTTC. Its protein product is CASGLVRLAGENILSSYNEQFF.

In this sample, this clone turned up once. V is TRBV11-3 and J is TRBJ2-3; 7 bases are shared with TRBD1. The CDR3 contains 15 residues. Germline lookup yields CDR1 SGHNT and CDR2 YENEEA. The ends lost 6 bases at V and 1 base at J; junction bases unmatched: 7. The CDR3 DNA reads as TGTGCCAGCAGTTCGCGACAGGGTGGCACAGATACGCAGTATTTT. As protein: CASSSRQGGTDTQYF. Full variable domain (rest looked up from reference TRBV11-3 and TRBJ2-3): EAGVVQSPRYKIIEKKQPVAFWCNPISGHNTLYWYLQNLGQGPELLIRYENEEAVDDSQLPKDRFSAERLKGVDSTLKIQPAELGDSAVYLCASSSRQGGTDTQYFGPGTRLTVL.

The rearrangement links TRBV28 to TRBJ2-7; TRBD1 might be the D (5 bases). The germline V and J ends were trimmed by 2 bases and 4 bases, with 21 bases remaining between them. This CDR3 is built from 17 residues. Germline CDR1 MDHEN, CDR2 SYDVKM. In DNA, the CDR3 is TGTGCCAGCAGTTTAGCGACAGACCTTCTCTATCGGTACGAGCAGTACTTC. It encodes CASSLATDLLYRYEQYF.